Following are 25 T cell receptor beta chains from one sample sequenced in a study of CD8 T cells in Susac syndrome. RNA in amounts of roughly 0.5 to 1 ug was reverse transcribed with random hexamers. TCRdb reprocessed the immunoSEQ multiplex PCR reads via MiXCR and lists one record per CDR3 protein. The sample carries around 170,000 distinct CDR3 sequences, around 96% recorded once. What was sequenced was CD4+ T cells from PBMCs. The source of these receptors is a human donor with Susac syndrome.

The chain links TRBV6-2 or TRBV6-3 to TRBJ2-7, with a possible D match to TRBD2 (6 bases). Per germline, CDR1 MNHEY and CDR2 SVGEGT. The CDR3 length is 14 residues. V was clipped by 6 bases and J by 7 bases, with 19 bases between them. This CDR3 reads CASRDRETAGEQYV. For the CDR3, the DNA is TGTGCCAGCAGGGATAGGGAAACGGCGGGGGAGCAGTACGTC.

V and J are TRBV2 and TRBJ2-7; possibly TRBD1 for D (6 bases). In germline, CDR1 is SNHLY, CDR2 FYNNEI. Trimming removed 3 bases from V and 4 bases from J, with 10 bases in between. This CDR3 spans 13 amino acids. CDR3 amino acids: CASSDRGVYEQYF. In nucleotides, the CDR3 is TGTGCCAGCAGTGACAGGGGAGTATACGAGCAGTACTTC. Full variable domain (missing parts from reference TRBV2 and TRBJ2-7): EPEVTQTPSHQVTQMGQEVILRCVPISNHLYFYWYRQILGQKVEFLVSFYNNEISEKSEIFDDQFSVERPDGSNFTLKIRSTKLEDSAMYFCASSDRGVYEQYFGPGTRLTVT.

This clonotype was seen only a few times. CDR3: CASSQDGYEQYF. CDR3 nucleotide sequence: TGTGCCAGCAGCCAGGACGGCTACGAGCAGTACTTC. The chain couples TRBV2 to TRBJ2-7; D is unresolved. Per germline, CDR1 SNHLY and CDR2 FYNNEI. This CDR3 spans 12 amino acids. With 6 bases removed from V and 3 bases from J, the gap between germline ends came to 9 bases. Full variable domain (missing parts from reference TRBV2 and TRBJ2-7): EPEVTQTPSHQVTQMGQEVILRCVPISNHLYFYWYRQILGQKVEFLVSFYNNEISEKSEIFDDQFSVERPDGSNFTLKIRSTKLEDSAMYFCASSQDGYEQYFGPGTRLTVT.

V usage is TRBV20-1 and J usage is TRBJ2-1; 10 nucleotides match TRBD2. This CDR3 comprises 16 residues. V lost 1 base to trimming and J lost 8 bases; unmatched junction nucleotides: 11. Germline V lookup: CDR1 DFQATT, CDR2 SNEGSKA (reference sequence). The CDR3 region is CSARAQSGGAGDEQFF. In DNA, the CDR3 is TGCAGTGCTAGAGCCCAAAGCGGGGGGGCGGGTGATGAGCAGTTCTTC.

The CDR3 spells CASSLPSGLSYEQYF. CDR3 coding DNA: TGTGCCAGCAGTTTACCTAGCGGCCTCTCCTACGAGCAGTACTTC. This chain connects TRBV28 to TRBJ2-7, with 7 positions matching TRBD2. The CDR3 consists of 15 residues. Trimming removed 2 bases from V and 0 bases from J; junction bases left unmatched: 4. The germline CDR1 and CDR2 sequences are MDHEN and SYDVKM.

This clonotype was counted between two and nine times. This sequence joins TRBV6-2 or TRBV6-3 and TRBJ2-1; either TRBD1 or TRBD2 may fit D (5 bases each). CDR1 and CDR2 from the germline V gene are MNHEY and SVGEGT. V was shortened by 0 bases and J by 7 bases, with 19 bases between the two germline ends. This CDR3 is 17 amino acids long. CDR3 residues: CASSYSPGTGIFNEQFF. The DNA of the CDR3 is TGTGCCAGCAGTTACTCCCCCGGGACGGGGATCTTTAATGAGCAGTTCTTC.

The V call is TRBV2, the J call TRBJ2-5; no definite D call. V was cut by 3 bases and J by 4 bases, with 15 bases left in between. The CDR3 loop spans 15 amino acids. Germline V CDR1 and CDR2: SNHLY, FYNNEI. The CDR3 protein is CASSETSAGPETQYF. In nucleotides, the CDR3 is TGTGCCAGCAGTGAGACGAGCGCCGGTCCAGAGACCCAGTACTTC.

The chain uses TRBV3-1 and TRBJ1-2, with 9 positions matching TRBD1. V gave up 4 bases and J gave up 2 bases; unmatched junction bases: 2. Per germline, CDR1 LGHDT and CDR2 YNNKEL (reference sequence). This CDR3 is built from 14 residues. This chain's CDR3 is CASSPGTGNYGYTF. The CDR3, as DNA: TGTGCCAGCAGCCCCGGGACAGGGAACTATGGCTACACCTTC.

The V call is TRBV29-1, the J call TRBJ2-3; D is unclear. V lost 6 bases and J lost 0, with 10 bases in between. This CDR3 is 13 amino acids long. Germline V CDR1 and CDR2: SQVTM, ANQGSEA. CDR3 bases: TGCAGCGTCACTCGAGGTAGCACAGATACGCAGTATTTT. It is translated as CSVTRGSTDTQYF.

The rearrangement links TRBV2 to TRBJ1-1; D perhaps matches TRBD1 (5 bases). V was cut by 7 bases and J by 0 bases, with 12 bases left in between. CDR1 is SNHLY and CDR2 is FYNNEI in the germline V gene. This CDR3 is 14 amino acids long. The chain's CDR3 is CASKQGDLNTEAFF. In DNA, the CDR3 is TGTGCCAGCAAGCAGGGAGATTTGAACACTGAAGCTTTCTTT.

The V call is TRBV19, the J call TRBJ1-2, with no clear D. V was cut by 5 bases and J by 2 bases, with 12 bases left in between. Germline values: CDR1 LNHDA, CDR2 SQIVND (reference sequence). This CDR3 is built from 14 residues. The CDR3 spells CASSAGSPNYGYTF. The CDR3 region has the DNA TGTGCCAGTAGTGCCGGCAGCCCCAACTATGGCTACACCTTC.

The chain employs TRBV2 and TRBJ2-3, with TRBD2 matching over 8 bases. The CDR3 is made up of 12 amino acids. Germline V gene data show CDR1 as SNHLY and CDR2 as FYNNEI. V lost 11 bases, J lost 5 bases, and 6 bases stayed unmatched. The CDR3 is CAFPRGGDTQYF. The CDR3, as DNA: TGTGCCTTCCCCCGGGGGGGAGATACGCAGTATTTT.

The CDR3 sequence is CSALTGPAYEQYV. CDR3 bases: TGCAGTGCCCTTACGGGGCCAGCTTACGAGCAGTACGTC. V gene TRBV20-1 combines with J gene TRBJ2-7; D is tentatively TRBD1 or TRBD2 (5 bases each). Germline values: CDR1 DFQATT, CDR2 SNEGSKA (reference sequence). There are 13 residues in the CDR3. Trimming pared 6 bases from V and 4 bases from J, leaving 16 bases between.

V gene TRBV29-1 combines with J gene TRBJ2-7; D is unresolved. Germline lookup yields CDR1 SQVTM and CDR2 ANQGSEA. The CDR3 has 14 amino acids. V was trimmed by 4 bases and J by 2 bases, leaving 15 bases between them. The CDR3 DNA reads TGCAGCGTTGTGCCTGCACCGGGCGCCTACGAGCAGTACTTC. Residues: CSVVPAPGAYEQYF.

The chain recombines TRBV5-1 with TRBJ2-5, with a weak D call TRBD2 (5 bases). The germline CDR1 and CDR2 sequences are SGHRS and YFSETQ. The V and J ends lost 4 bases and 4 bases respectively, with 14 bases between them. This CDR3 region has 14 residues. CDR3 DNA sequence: TGCGCCAGCAGCCCAGACGGGGTTGGAGAGACCCAGTACTTC. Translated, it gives CASSPDGVGETQYF.

The CDR3 bases are TGTGCCAGCTCACCTGGGACATCCTCCTACGAGCAGTACTTC. It yields the protein CASSPGTSSYEQYF. V usage is TRBV18 and J usage is TRBJ2-7; weak D call: TRBD1 (6 bases). This CDR3 has 14 amino acids. Germline V gene lookup returns CDR1 KGHSH and CDR2 LQKENI. Between the trimmed V and J ends, which lost 3 bases and 0 bases, there was a span of 9 bases. The full variable domain, with the rest looked up from reference TRBV18 and TRBJ2-7, is NAGVMQNPRHLVRRRGQEARLRCSPMKGHSHVYWYRQLPEEGLKFMVYLQKENIIDESGMPKERFSAEFPKEGPSILRIQQVVRGDSAAYFCASSPGTSSYEQYFGPGTRLTVT.

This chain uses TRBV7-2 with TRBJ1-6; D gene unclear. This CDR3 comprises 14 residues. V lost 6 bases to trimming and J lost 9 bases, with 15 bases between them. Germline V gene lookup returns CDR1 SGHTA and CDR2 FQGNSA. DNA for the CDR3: TGTGCCAGCAGGGAGGACGTGATCCGTTCACCCCTCCACTTT. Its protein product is CASREDVIRSPLHF.

Written as DNA, the CDR3 is TGCGCCAGCAGCCAATCACTGAGGGCCCAAGAGACCCAGTACTTC. Protein sequence: CASSQSLRAQETQYF. The chain combines TRBV4-3 with TRBJ2-5; D might be TRBD2 (5 bases). The germline CDR1 and CDR2 sequences are LGHNA and YSLEER. V lost 2 bases and J lost 1, with 11 bases in between. The CDR3 length is 15 residues.

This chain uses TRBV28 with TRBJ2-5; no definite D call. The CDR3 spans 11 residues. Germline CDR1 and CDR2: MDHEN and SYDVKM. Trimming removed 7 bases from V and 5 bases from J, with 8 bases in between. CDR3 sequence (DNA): TGTGCCAGCAATACCTGGGAGACCCAGTACTTC. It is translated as CASNTWETQYF. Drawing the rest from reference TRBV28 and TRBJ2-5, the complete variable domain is DVKVTQSSRYLVKRTGEKVFLECVQDMDHENMFWYRQDPGLGLRLIYFSYDVKMKEKGDIPEGYSVSREKKERFSLILESASTNQTSMYLCASNTWETQYFGPGTRLLVL.

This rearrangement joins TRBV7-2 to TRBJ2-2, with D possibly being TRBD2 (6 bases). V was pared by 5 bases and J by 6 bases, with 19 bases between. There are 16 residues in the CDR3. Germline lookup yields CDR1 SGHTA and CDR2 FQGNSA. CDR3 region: CASSKNEARRAGELFF. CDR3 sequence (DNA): TGTGCCAGCAGCAAAAATGAGGCCCGGAGGGCCGGGGAGCTGTTTTTT.

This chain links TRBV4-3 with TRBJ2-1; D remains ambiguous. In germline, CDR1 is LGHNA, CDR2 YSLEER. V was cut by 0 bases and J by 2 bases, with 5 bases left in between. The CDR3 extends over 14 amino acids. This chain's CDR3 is CASSQDQTYNEQFF. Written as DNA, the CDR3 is TGCGCCAGCAGCCAAGATCAAACCTACAATGAGCAGTTCTTC.

The CDR3 DNA reads TGTGCCACCGGGGGGGGGCCCTCCTACGAGCAGTACTTC. This sequence encodes CATGGGPSYEQYF. V usage is TRBV24-1 and J usage is TRBJ2-7, with a tentative D call TRBD2 (7 bases). Germline loops: CDR1 KGHDR, CDR2 SFDVKD. Trimming pared 9 bases from V and 0 bases from J, leaving 11 bases between. This CDR3 is built from 13 residues.

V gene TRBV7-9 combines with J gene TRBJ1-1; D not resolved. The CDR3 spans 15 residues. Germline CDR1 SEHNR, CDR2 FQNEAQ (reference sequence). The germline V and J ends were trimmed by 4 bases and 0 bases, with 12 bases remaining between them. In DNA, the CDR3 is TGTGCCAGCAGCTCCAGACCGGGGTTGAACACTGAAGCTTTCTTT. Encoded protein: CASSSRPGLNTEAFF.

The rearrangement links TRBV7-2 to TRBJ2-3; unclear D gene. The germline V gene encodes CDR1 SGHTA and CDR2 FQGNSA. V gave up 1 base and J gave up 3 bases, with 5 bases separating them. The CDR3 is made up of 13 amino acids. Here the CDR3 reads CASSLGRTDTQYF. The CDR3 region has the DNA TGTGCCAGCAGCTTAGGGCGAACAGATACGCAGTATTTT.

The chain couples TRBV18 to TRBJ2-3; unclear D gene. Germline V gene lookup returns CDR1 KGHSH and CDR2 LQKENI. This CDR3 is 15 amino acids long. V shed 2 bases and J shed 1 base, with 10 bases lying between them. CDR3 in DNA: TGTGCCAGCTCACCATCGGTCCCAGGCACAGATACGCAGTATTTT. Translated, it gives CASSPSVPGTDTQYF.